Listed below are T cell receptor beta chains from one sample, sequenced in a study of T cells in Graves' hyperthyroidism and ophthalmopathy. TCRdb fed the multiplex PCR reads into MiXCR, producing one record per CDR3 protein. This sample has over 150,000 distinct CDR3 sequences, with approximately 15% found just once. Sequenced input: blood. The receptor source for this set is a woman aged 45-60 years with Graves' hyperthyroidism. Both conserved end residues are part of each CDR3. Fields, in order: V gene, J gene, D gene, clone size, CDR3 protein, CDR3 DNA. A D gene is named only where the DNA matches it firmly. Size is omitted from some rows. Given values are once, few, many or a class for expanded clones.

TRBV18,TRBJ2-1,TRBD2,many,CASSPVSGTSNNEQFF,TGTGCCAGCTCACCAGTATCCGGGACTAGTAACAATGAGCAGTTCTTC
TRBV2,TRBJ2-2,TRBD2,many,CASRPGSGGENTGELFF,TGTGCCAGCAGACCCGGTAGCGGGGGGGAGAACACCGGGGAGCTGTTTTTT
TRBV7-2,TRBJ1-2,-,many,CASSLVSWASNYGYTF,TGTGCCAGCAGCTTAGTGTCCTGGGCGTCGAACTATGGCTACACCTTC
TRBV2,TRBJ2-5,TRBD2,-,CASNRGGLAGVGGETQYF,TGTGCCAGCAACCGGGGGGGGCTAGCGGGAGTCGGAGGAGAGACCCAGTACTTC
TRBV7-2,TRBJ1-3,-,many,CASSLAGTTGNTIYF,TGTGCCAGCAGCTTAGCGGGGACCACTGGAAACACCATATATTTT
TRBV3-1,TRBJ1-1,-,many,CASSQAGGEAFF,TGTGCCAGCAGCCAAGCGGGGGGTGAAGCTTTCTTT
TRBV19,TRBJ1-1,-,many,CATRPGTNTEAFF,TGTGCCACAAGACCGGGGACGAACACTGAAGCTTTCTTT
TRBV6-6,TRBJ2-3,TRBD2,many,CASSYFFQAGRDTQYF,TGTGCCAGCAGTTACTTTTTTCAAGCGGGGAGGGATACGCAGTATTTT
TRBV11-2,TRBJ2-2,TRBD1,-,CASSLGRTGNTGELFF,TGTGCCAGCAGCTTAGGCCGGACAGGGAACACCGGGGAGCTGTTTTTT
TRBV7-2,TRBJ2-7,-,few,CASSLRGGTGYEQYF,TGTGCCAGCAGCTTAAGGGGCGGGACCGGGTACGAGCAGTACTTC
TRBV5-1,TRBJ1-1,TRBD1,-,CASSSGGEDTEAFF,TGCGCCAGCAGTTCAGGGGGGGAGGACACTGAAGCTTTCTTT
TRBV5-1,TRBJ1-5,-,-,CASSLDGGFWPQHF,TGCGCCAGCAGCTTGGACGGGGGGTTCTGGCCCCAGCATTTT
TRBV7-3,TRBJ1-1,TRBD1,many,CASSPGTVNTEAFF,TGTGCCAGCAGCCCGGGGACAGTCAACACTGAAGCTTTCTTT
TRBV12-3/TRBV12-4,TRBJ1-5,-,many,CASSFSSHRSSNQPQHF,TGTGCCAGCAGTTTTTCAAGTCACAGGTCTAGCAATCAGCCCCAGCATTTT
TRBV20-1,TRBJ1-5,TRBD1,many,CSAKGQLLNQPQHF,TGCAGTGCGAAGGGACAGTTACTCAATCAGCCCCAGCATTTT
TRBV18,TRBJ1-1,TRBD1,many,CASSPTQGGTEAFF,TGTGCCAGCTCACCCACTCAGGGGGGCACTGAAGCTTTCTTT
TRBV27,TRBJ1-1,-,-,CASNWAILSNTEAFF,TGTGCCAGCAATTGGGCGATCCTATCGAACACTGAAGCTTTCTTT